This entry describes one T cell receptor beta chain. Its antigen remains unidentified. Three rounds of nested PCR, following a modified ARM-PCR protocol, produced the TCRbeta library. TCRdb passed the multiplex PCR reads through MiXCR, listing each CDR3 protein once. This table has around 120,000 distinct CDR3 sequences, over 65% appearing once. CDR1 is KGHDR and CDR2 is SFDVKD in the germline V gene. This CDR3 is 14 amino acids long. This record belongs to a study of tumor and adjacent non-tumor tissue in lung cancer. Study-level background: Patients comprised about a dozen adenocarcinoma, a couple of squamous cell carcinoma and 1 small cell lung cancer. General study findings and limits: Significantly higher TCR diversity was found in tumor than normal lung.

The template was RNA from unsorted bulk tissue. The sequencing input was lung tumor tissue. This sequence joins TRBV24-1 and TRBJ2-1, with 7 bases that match TRBD1. The J call is in doubt because the DNA end fits TRBJ2-7 better. This receptor was obtained from a man in his thirties or forties with non-small cell lung cancer. CDR3 loop: CATSHPQGKDEQYF. In DNA, the CDR3 is TGTGCCACCAGCCATCCACAGGGGAAGGATGAGCAGTACTTC.